This T cell receptor (beta chain) was captured in a study of T cells in localized non-small cell lung cancer (dated by TCRdb to the early 2020s). Notes on the research overall: The study analyzed T cell repertoires of a few hundred early-stage NSCLC patients, comparing tumors and uninvolved tumor-adjacent lungs. The cohort consisted of 200 to 250 treatment-naive NSCLC patients whose localized lung tumors had been resected. NSCLC patients had a mean age of approximately 66 years, and around 140 were male and 85 to 110 female.

TCR beta CDR3 regions were sequenced from DNA using the immunoSEQ Assay. The study's processing was this. To compute T cell density, TCR beta template counts were normalized to usable DNA, which was estimated by amplifying housekeeping genes. Using the preseqR package, richness was estimated by extrapolating to 120,000 templates for tissue samples and 400,000 templates for PBMC samples. Clonality was defined by subtracting Pielou's evenness from one. Tissue-enriched TCRs were identified by differential abundance testing using productive amino-acid clonotypes, minimum total count 5 and alpha 0.1. The Jaccard Index and the Morisita Overlap Index were used to measure how much the repertoires overlapped between compartments. GLIPH grouped TCR beta CDR3s together with public tetramer-defined viral CDR3s, and a viral motif had to include at least three viral sequences and also show V-gene enrichment. Not all clones reach the TCRdb copy of this immuneACCESS table, which keeps in-frame sequences only. Checked studies attribute under half of the gap to unresolved V genes and leave the rest unexplained. V and J calls and clone size are given by that table; D and trimming were obtained from the DNA. The sample contains about 34,000 clones, 93% of them found a single time. The ten largest clones represent roughly 7.9% of the sample.

At diagnosis, tumor, uninvolved tumor-adjacent lung and peripheral blood were collected and then preserved as a mix of FFPE and fresh-frozen material. For TCR repertoire profiling, the blood samples were analyzed as peripheral blood mononuclear cells. Results and caveats for the whole study, not just this receptor: Because multi-region sequencing of the tumors was not done, intratumor heterogeneity could not be ruled out. Uninvolved tumor-adjacent lung showed the highest T cell clonality, higher than tumor, which suggests more focused antigenic responses in the uninvolved tumor-adjacent lung. Of the top 100 tumor clones, a median of 57 were detected in paired uninvolved adjacent lung; approximately 28 were also among that lung's top 100. Higher T cell density in blood was associated with longer overall survival, whereas higher clonality in adjacent lung was associated with shorter survival. Because the study design was exploratory, TCR variables were selected using unadjusted p-values without false-discovery rate correction.

The germline V gene (reference sequence) yields SEHNR for CDR1 and FQNEAQ for CDR2. The CDR3 sequence holds 13 residues, the cysteine and phenylalanine included. Only CDR3 DNA is held: 39 bases, read in frame from base 1. Between the V and J ends, shortened by 6 bases and 3 bases respectively, the junction contains 9 bases. To note about this clone: The antigen it binds to is not known. The record has no base qualities; no much larger clone is one base away.

Sample: peripheral blood, taken before any cancer treatment. The source is a female donor over 55 with stage I lung adenocarcinoma. The sequence joins TRBV7-9 to TRBJ2-1; 5 matching bases give a weak D call of TRBD1. The CDR3 has the sequence CASRDTDYNEQFF. DNA sequence: TGTGCCAGCAGGGACACCGACTACAATGAGCAGTTCTTC.